A selection of T cell receptor beta chains follows, all from one sample in a study of cytomegalovirus exposure and HLA in healthy donors. The data were produced by immunoSEQ multiplex PCR, yet TCRdb's version contains in-frame clones alone and is incomplete. The data show about 190,000 clones, roughly 81% seen once. Sequenced: PBMCs. Every receptor here comes from a woman aged 25-40 years in good health and CMV-seropositive. Each CDR3 is given with its conserved first and last residue. Fields, in order: J gene, V gene, D gene, clone size, CDR3 DNA, CDR3 protein. A D gene is named only where the DNA matches it firmly. For some rows the clone size is stated as once, few or many, or as a class when expanded; others skip it.

>TRBJ2-1|TRBV27|TRBD2|-
TGTGCCAGCAGTTTTTATAGCGGGGCGCCCTCCTACAATGAGCAGTTCTTC
CASSFYSGAPSYNEQFF
>TRBJ1-1|TRBV5-1|-|-
TGCGCCAGCAGCTCAGTGGGGGACAAGAACACTGAAGCTTTCTTT
CASSSVGDKNTEAFF
>TRBJ1-2|TRBV9|-|-
TGTGCCAGCAGCGTCTACCCGGGTGGAAACTATGGCTACACCTTC
CASSVYPGGNYGYTF
>TRBJ2-7|TRBV7-6|TRBD2|-
TGTGCCAGCAGCTTAGAGCGGGGCCACTTCTACGAGCAGTACTTC
CASSLERGHFYEQYF
>TRBJ2-3|TRBV30|-|few
TGTGCCTGGAGCCTCCCTTGGAGATCAGATACGCAGTATTTT
CAWSLPWRSDTQYF
>TRBJ2-2|TRBV6-1|-|-
TGTGCCAGCAGTGAAGTGAATGGGGACATCACCGGGGAGCTGTTTTTT
CASSEVNGDITGELFF
>TRBJ1-1|TRBV28|-|-
TGTGCCAGCAGTCTCCGGGGGGGGAGCCCTGAAGCTTTCTTT
CASSLRGGSPEAFF
>TRBJ2-1|TRBV14|TRBD1|once
TGTGCCAGCAGCCAAAAAAACCTGGGGCCGGGACAGTACAATGAGCAGTTCTTC
CASSQKNLGPGQYNEQFF
>TRBJ1-6|TRBV10-3|-|-
TGTGCCATCAATGCCAGGGGAAATAATTCACCCCTCCACTTT
CAINARGNNSPLHF
>TRBJ1-2|TRBV5-1|TRBD1|once
TGCGCCAGCAGCTTGGGGGGACAGGGGGCCTATGGCTACACCTTC
CASSLGGQGAYGYTF
>TRBJ1-5|TRBV6-6|TRBD1|-
TGTGCCAGCAGTTACCGAGACAGGGCGAATCAGCCCCAGCATTTT
CASSYRDRANQPQHF
>TRBJ2-7|TRBV6-6|TRBD2|few
TGTGCCAGCGAGCGGGGGCCAACCTACGAGCAGTACTTC
CASERGPTYEQYF
>TRBJ2-5|TRBV29-1|TRBD1|once
TGCAGCGTTCCCGACAGGGACCAAGAGACCCAGTACTTC
CSVPDRDQETQYF
>TRBJ2-7|TRBV11-2|TRBD2|-
TGTGCCAGCAGTCCGACTAGCGGGTTTTCCTACGAGCAGTACTTC
CASSPTSGFSYEQYF
>TRBJ2-3|TRBV4-1|-|-
TGCGCCAGCAGCCCAAACACGTGGACGCAGTATTTT
CASSPNTWTQYF
>TRBJ2-2|TRBV6-5|TRBD1|-
TGTGCCAGCAGGCGGGACAGGGTCACCGGGGAGCTGTTTTTT
CASRRDRVTGELFF
>TRBJ2-1|TRBV28|TRBD1|-
TGTGCCAGCAGTTGGCCGACAGGGGGCCGGAATGAGCAGTTCTTC
CASSWPTGGRNEQFF
>TRBJ2-1|TRBV11-2|TRBD2|-
TGTGCCAGCAGCTTCGGACTAGCGGTCTCCTACAATGAGCAGTTCTTC
CASSFGLAVSYNEQFF
>TRBJ2-5|TRBV5-5|-|-
TGTGCCAGCAGCTTGGGGAGGGGGGGCTCGGAAGAGACCCAGTACTTC
CASSLGRGGSEETQYF
>TRBJ2-7|TRBV10-3|TRBD2|-
TGTGCCATCAGTGAGGGGGAGGGTTGGGCCTACGAGCAGTACTTC
CAISEGEGWAYEQYF
>TRBJ2-5|TRBV18|-|once
TGTGCCAGCTCGCAGGGGACAAGCCAAGAGACCCAGTACTTC
CASSQGTSQETQYF
>TRBJ2-3|TRBV5-1|-|-
TGCGCCAGCAGCTTGGGCCAGGGCCCAGATACGCAGTATTTT
CASSLGQGPDTQYF
>TRBJ1-2|TRBV7-8|-|few
TGTGCCAGCAGCTACGGACAGCCATATGGCTACACCTTC
CASSYGQPYGYTF
>TRBJ1-2|TRBV2|TRBD1|-
TGTGCCAGCAGTGATTTCCAGGGGGCGTATGGCTACACCTTC
CASSDFQGAYGYTF
>TRBJ1-2|TRBV7-2|TRBD1|once
TGTGCCAGCAGCTTGGGCCGACAGGGAGGTGGCTACACCTTC
CASSLGRQGGGYTF
>TRBJ1-3|TRBV6-5|-|few
TGTGCCAGCAGTCAGGTGACAGGAAACACCATATATTTT
CASSQVTGNTIYF
>TRBJ2-5|TRBV19|-|-
TGTGCCAGTAGTATTTGGGGGCTGGAGACCCAGTACTTC
CASSIWGLETQYF
>TRBJ2-5|TRBV5-1|-|-
TGCGCCAGCAGGTCTGGGACTGCAACCGCAATAGAGACCCAGTACTTC
CASRSGTATAIETQYF
>TRBJ1-1|TRBV18|-|-
TGTGCCAGCTCATGGGGCCGTAACACTGAAGCTTTCTTT
CASSWGRNTEAFF
>TRBJ1-2|TRBV9|-|-
TGTGCCAGCAGCATTCCGGATGGCTACACCTTC
CASSIPDGYTF
>TRBJ2-7|TRBV5-4|TRBD2|-
TGTGCCAGCAGCAGGACTAGCGGGTACCCGCTAGACGAGCAGTACTTC
CASSRTSGYPLDEQYF